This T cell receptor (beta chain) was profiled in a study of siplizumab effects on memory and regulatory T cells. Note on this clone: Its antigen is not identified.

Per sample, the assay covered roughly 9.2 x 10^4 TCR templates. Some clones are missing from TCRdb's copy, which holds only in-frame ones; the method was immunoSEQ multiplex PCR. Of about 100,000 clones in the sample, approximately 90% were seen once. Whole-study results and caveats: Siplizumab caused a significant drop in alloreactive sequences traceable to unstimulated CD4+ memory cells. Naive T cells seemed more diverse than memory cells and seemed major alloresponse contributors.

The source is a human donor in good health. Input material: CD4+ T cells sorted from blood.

CDR3 amino acids: CASRVGNTGELFF. CDR3 DNA: TGTGCCAGCAGGGTGGGGAACACCGGGGAGCTGTTTTTT. The V gene is TRBV6-5, the J gene TRBJ2-2; D is ambiguous. This CDR3 contains 13 residues. Trimming took 6 bases from V and 1 from J, leaving 6 bases between them. Germline lookup yields CDR1 MNHEY and CDR2 SVGAGI.